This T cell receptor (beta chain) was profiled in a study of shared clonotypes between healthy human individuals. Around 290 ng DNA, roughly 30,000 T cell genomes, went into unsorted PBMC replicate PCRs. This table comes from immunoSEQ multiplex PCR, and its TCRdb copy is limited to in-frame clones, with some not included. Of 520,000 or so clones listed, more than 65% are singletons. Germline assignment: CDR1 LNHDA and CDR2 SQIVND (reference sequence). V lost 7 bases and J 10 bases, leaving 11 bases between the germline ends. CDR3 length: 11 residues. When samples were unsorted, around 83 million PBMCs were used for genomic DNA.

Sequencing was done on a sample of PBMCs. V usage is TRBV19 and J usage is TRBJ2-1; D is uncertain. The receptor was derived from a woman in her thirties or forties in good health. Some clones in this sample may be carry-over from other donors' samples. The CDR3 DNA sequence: TGTGCCAGTACCAACGTGGGGGAGCAGTTCTTC. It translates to CASTNVGEQFF.